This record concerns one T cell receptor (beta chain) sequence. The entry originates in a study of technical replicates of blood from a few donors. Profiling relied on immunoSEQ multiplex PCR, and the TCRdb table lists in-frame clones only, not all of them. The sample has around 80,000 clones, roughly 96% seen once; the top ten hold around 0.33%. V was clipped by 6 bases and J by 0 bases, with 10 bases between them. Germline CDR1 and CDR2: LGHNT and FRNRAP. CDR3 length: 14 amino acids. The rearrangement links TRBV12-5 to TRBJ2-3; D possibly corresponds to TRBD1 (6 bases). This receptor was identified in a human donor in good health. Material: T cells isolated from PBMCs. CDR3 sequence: CASGPGHSTDTQYF. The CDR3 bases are TGTGCTAGTGGCCCGGGACACAGCACAGATACGCAGTATTTT. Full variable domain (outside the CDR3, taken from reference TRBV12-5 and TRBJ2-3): DARVTQTPRHKVTEMGQEVTMRCQPILGHNTVFWYRQTMMQGLELLAYFRNRAPLDDSGMPKDRFSAEMPDATLATLKIQPSEPRDSAVYFCASGPGHSTDTQYFGPGTRLTVL.